These 9 T cell receptor beta chains originate from one sample sequenced in a study of human T cells and chemical hapten exposure. Total RNA was isolated from unfractionated whole blood. TCRdb re-analysed the 5' RACE reads in MiXCR, keeping a single row per CDR3 protein. The sample records under 150,000 distinct CDR3 sequences, approximately 20% being singletons. Receptors were obtained from a human donor in good health.

The chain recombines TRBV4-1 with TRBJ1-5; weak D call: TRBD1 (5 bases). The germline gives CDR1 MGHRA, CDR2 YSYEKL. With 4 bases removed from V and 0 bases from J, the gap between germline ends came to 13 bases. The CDR3 covers 16 residues. The CDR3 sequence: CASSPRDGLSNQPQHF. The CDR3 DNA reads TGCGCCAGCAGCCCAAGGGACGGACTTAGCAATCAGCCCCAGCATTTT.

The CDR3 reads CASSLADSGNSPLHF. The CDR3 DNA reads TGTGCCAGCAGCTTAGCGGACAGTGGAAATTCACCCCTCCACTTT. The J gene is TRBJ1-6, the V gene TRBV7-9, with D maybe TRBD1 (6 bases). This CDR3 is built from 15 residues. V was trimmed by 0 bases and J by 7 bases, leaving 10 bases between them. Germline-derived CDR1 and CDR2 are SEHNR and FQNEAQ (reference sequence).

In this sample, this clonotype turned up a few times. The chain recombines TRBV20-1 with TRBJ2-3; TRBD2 aligns across 10 bases. V shed 3 bases and J 2 bases; nucleotides not matched to a gene: 8. CDR1 is DFQATT and CDR2 is SNEGSKA in the germline V gene (reference sequence). CDR3 length equals 16 residues. CDR3 amino acids: CSASPLAGELTDTQYF. CDR3 sequence (DNA): TGCAGTGCTAGCCCCCTAGCGGGAGAGCTCACAGATACGCAGTATTTT.

The V gene is TRBV15, the J gene TRBJ1-4; 9 bases fit TRBD1. V was pared by 0 bases and J by 6 bases, with 14 bases of the junction left unmatched. The V gene's germline CDR1 is LNHNV and CDR2 YYDKDF (reference sequence). This CDR3 region has 19 residues. CDR3 sequence (DNA): TGTGCCACCAGCAGAGATCTTATGGGACAGGGTTTCTTGGATGAAAAACTGTTTTTT. Translated, it gives CATSRDLMGQGFLDEKLFF.

This clonotype occurred a few times. The chain recombines TRBV19 with TRBJ2-2; D is possibly TRBD2 (6 bases). The germline CDR1 and CDR2 sequences are LNHDA and SQIVND (reference sequence). The V and J ends lost 3 bases and 1 base respectively, with 12 bases between them. This CDR3 region has 16 residues. This chain's CDR3 is CASSMKAGWNTGELFF. The CDR3 DNA is TGTGCCAGTAGTATGAAGGCGGGATGGAACACCGGGGAGCTGTTTTTT.

This chain uses TRBV19 with TRBJ2-3; 8 positions match TRBD1. The CDR3 runs 15 residues. Trimming cost V 4 bases and J 2 bases; bases outside gene matches: 5. Germline V lookup: CDR1 LNHDA, CDR2 SQIVND (reference sequence). The CDR3 sequence is CASSRTDRVTDTQYF. The CDR3 DNA sequence: TGTGCCAGTAGTAGGACGGACAGGGTCACAGATACGCAGTATTTT.

J is TRBJ2-6 and V is TRBV7-9, with TRBD2 as a possible D gene (5 bases). Trimming shortened V by 0 bases and J by 0 bases, and 12 bases separated the two germline ends. The CDR3 is made up of 18 amino acids. The germline CDR1 and CDR2 sequences are SEHNR and FQNEAQ (reference sequence). CDR3: CASSLAAGILSGANVLTF. The CDR3 nucleotides read TGTGCCAGCAGCTTAGCGGCGGGCATCCTCTCTGGGGCCAACGTCCTGACTTTC.

This chain joins TRBV28 and TRBJ2-7; D is ambiguous. The germline V gene encodes CDR1 MDHEN and CDR2 SYDVKM. With 7 bases removed from V and 3 bases from J, the gap between germline ends came to 13 bases. This CDR3 comprises 13 residues. CDR3 DNA: TGTGCCAGCATGGTTGGCGGATTCTACGAGCAGTACTTC. Its protein product is CASMVGGFYEQYF.

The rearrangement uses TRBV6-5 and TRBJ2-2; 9 bases agree with TRBD1. The CDR3 length is 16 residues. V gave up 3 bases and J gave up 6 bases; unmatched junction bases: 8. Germline values: CDR1 MNHEY, CDR2 SVGAGI. The CDR3 is CASSYWGTGLSGELFF. CDR3 sequence (DNA): TGTGCCAGCAGTTATTGGGGGACAGGGTTGTCCGGGGAGCTGTTTTTT.